These T cell receptor beta chains were read from a single sample in a study of Ad26.COV2.S vaccination and SARS-CoV-2 variants. The method was immunoSEQ multiplex PCR; TCRdb's version includes in-frame clones alone and lacks a portion of them. The repertoire holds roughly 300,000 clones, with about 87% as singletons. The specimen comprised peripheral blood, sampled in a trial of Ad26.COV2.S vaccine versus placebo. The receptors come from a person aged 18 to 65 who received the Ad26.COV2.S COVID-19 vaccine or a placebo. The CDR3 runs from the conserved cysteine through the conserved F or W. A D gene is named only where the DNA matches it firmly. Only some rows state a clone size, as once, few, many or a class for expanded clones.

>TRBJ2-2|TRBD1|TRBV19|-
CASSTGQGNTGELFF
TGTGCCAGTAGCACGGGACAGGGAAACACCGGGGAGCTGTTTTTT
>TRBJ1-2|TRBD1|TRBV6-6|few
CASSHTDRVRVGYTF
TGTGCCAGCAGTCACACGGACAGGGTCAGGGTTGGCTACACCTTC
>TRBJ1-4|TRBD1|TRBV5-1|-
CASSRTGATEKLFF
TGCGCCAGCAGCCGGACAGGGGCCACTGAAAAACTGTTTTTT
>TRBJ2-7|TRBD2|TRBV5-6|-
CASSRRTSGSLTSYEQYF
TGTGCCAGCAGCCGAAGGACTAGCGGGAGTTTGACGTCCTACGAGCAGTACTTC
>TRBJ2-1|TRBD2|TRBV6-4|-
CASSPETGLAGGNEQFF
TGTGCCAGCAGCCCCGAAACGGGACTAGCGGGAGGGAATGAGCAGTTCTTC
>TRBJ2-7|-|TRBV28|-
CASSAGIYEQYF
TGTGCCAGCTCCGCAGGGATTTACGAGCAGTACTTC
>TRBJ1-1|-|TRBV28|-
CASSPPVYRGRITEAFF
TGTGCCAGCAGTCCCCCCGTGTATCGGGGGCGGATCACTGAAGCTTTCTTT
>TRBJ1-5|-|TRBV28|-
CASSLAGNSNQPQHF
TGTGCCAGCAGTCTTGCGGGCAATAGCAATCAGCCCCAGCATTTT
>TRBJ2-5|-|TRBV11-2|-
CASSPQGGHSQETQYF
TGTGCCAGCAGCCCGCAAGGGGGTCATTCTCAAGAGACCCAGTACTTC
>TRBJ1-2|-|TRBV7-3|-
CASSPDRSYGYTF
TGTGCCAGCAGCCCCGACAGGAGCTATGGCTACACCTTC
>TRBJ1-1|-|TRBV5-1|-
CASSSYVGRTEAFF
TGCGCCAGCAGCTCCTACGTGGGGCGAACTGAAGCTTTCTTT
>TRBJ2-1|TRBD2|TRBV7-8|-
CASSLAGGGNEQFF
TGTGCCAGCAGCTTAGCCGGGGGGGGAAATGAGCAGTTCTTC
>TRBJ1-4|-|TRBV5-6|-
CASSLNGGGLGEKLFF
TGTGCCAGCAGCTTGAACGGTGGAGGGTTGGGAGAAAAACTGTTTTTT
>TRBJ1-2|TRBD1|TRBV30|-
CAWSVGQGAGGYTF
TGTGCCTGGAGTGTAGGTCAGGGGGCCGGTGGCTACACCTTC
>TRBJ2-1|TRBD2|TRBV7-2|-
CASSSSGLASGEQFF
TGTGCCAGCAGCTCCTCCGGACTAGCTTCGGGGGAGCAGTTCTTC
>TRBJ1-6|-|TRBV4-3|-
CASSQANVGSESVHF
TGCGCCAGCAGCCAAGCTAATGTAGGGAGTGAGTCGGTCCACTTT
>TRBJ2-5|TRBD2|TRBV7-2|-
CASSLKREDQTQYF
TGTGCCAGCAGCTTAAAGCGGGAGGATCAGACCCAGTACTTC
>TRBJ1-1|TRBD1|TRBV13|-
CASSFLDRGSEAFF
TGTGCCAGCAGCTTCCTAGACAGGGGTTCTGAAGCTTTCTTT
>TRBJ2-7|-|TRBV28|once
CASSLVGAPYEQYF
TGTGCCAGCAGTTTGGTCGGGGCCCCTTACGAGCAGTACTTC
>TRBJ2-3|TRBD1|TRBV15|once
CATSRSGGLADTQYF
TGTGCCACCAGCAGGTCAGGGGGTTTAGCAGATACGCAGTATTTT
>TRBJ2-2|TRBD1|TRBV29-1|-
CSSDRGSGELFF
TGCAGCTCAGACAGGGGATCCGGGGAGCTGTTTTTT
>TRBJ2-2|TRBD1|TRBV29-1|-
CSVANRGRDGELFF
TGCAGCGTCGCCAACAGGGGGCGAGACGGGGAGCTGTTTTTT
>TRBJ2-7|-|TRBV5-6|-
CASSLVVTGGSYEQYF
TGTGCCAGCAGCTTAGTCGTCACCGGGGGCTCCTACGAGCAGTACTTC
>TRBJ1-4|-|TRBV2|-
CASPAGGTTNEKLFF
TGTGCCAGCCCTGCGGGGGGGACGACTAATGAAAAACTGTTTTTT
>TRBJ1-5|-|TRBV18|-
CASSPGRGNQPQHF
TGTGCCAGCTCACCAGGGAGGGGCAATCAGCCCCAGCATTTT
>TRBJ1-2|-|TRBV9|once
CASSVATGTHNYGYTF
TGTGCCAGCAGCGTAGCTACCGGGACACATAACTATGGCTACACCTTC
>TRBJ1-2|TRBD1|TRBV7-2|-
CASSLDSGGLRNGYTF
TGTGCCAGCAGCTTAGATTCAGGGGGCCTCCGTAATGGCTACACCTTC
>TRBJ1-2|-|TRBV5-1|-
CASSQDSSYGYTF
TGCGCCAGCAGCCAGGACAGTTCCTATGGCTACACCTTC
>TRBJ2-3|-|TRBV5-1|-
CASSLDRGTDTQYF
TGCGCCAGCAGCTTGGACAGGGGCACAGATACGCAGTATTTT
>TRBJ2-7|TRBD1|TRBV9|-
CASSPGQGAMYEQYF
TGTGCCAGCAGCCCGGGACAGGGGGCGATGTACGAGCAGTACTTC
>TRBJ2-1|-|TRBV9|-
CASSVEGALVNEQFF
TGTGCCAGCAGCGTAGAAGGGGCTCTAGTCAATGAGCAGTTCTTC
>TRBJ1-5|TRBD1|TRBV3-1/TRBV3-2|-
CASSQGRPDRSYYSNQPQHF
TGTGCCAGCAGCCAAGGCAGACCGGACAGGTCCTACTATAGCAATCAGCCCCAGCATTTT
>TRBJ1-3|TRBD1|TRBV4-1|-
CASSQGQGAENTIYF
TGCGCCAGCAGCCAAGGACAGGGGGCCGAAAACACCATATATTTT
>TRBJ1-6|-|TRBV5-4|-
CASSLGRAGRAPLHF
TGTGCCAGCAGCTTAGGGCGTGCCGGGAGAGCACCCCTCCACTTT
>TRBJ2-2|-|TRBV7-9|-
CASSTRWGRWNTGELFF
TGTGCCAGCAGCACCCGTTGGGGAAGATGGAACACCGGGGAGCTGTTTTTT
>TRBJ1-5|-|TRBV5-6|-
CASSHRRWGDQPQHF
TGTGCCAGCAGCCACCGTCGATGGGGAGATCAGCCCCAGCATTTT
>TRBJ2-5|-|TRBV7-2|-
CASSLSAWPAEETQYF
TGTGCCAGCAGCTTATCTGCTTGGCCGGCCGAAGAGACCCAGTACTTC
>TRBJ1-3|TRBD1|TRBV2|-
CASSVNRGPGNTIYF
TGTGCCAGCAGTGTAAACAGGGGCCCTGGAAACACCATATATTTT
>TRBJ2-5|-|TRBV3-1/TRBV3-2|-
CASSLSRPSYETQYF
TGTGCCAGCAGCCTTTCTAGGCCGTCTTATGAGACCCAGTACTTC
>TRBJ1-1|TRBD1|TRBV6-5|once
CASSFNRGPDTEAFF
TGTGCCAGCAGTTTCAACAGGGGGCCGGACACTGAAGCTTTCTTT
>TRBJ2-3|-|TRBV7-9|-
CASSTYSTDTQYF
TGTGCCAGCTCGACTTACAGCACAGATACGCAGTATTTT
>TRBJ1-4|-|TRBV7-8|-
CASVAGGGKLFF
TGTGCCAGCGTTGCTGGGGGGGGAAAACTGTTTTTT
>TRBJ1-1|-|TRBV28|-
CASLRDQLEAFF
TGTGCCAGCTTGAGGGATCAACTTGAAGCTTTCTTT
>TRBJ1-1|TRBD1|TRBV7-3|-
CASSPTGTEAFF
TGTGCCAGCAGCCCGACAGGGACTGAAGCTTTCTTT
>TRBJ2-7|-|TRBV4-1|-
CASSQGENYEQYF
TGCGCCAGCAGCCAAGGGGAGAACTACGAGCAGTACTTC
>TRBJ2-7|-|TRBV28|-
CASSFQYSYEQYF
TGTGCCAGCAGTTTCCAGTACTCCTACGAGCAGTACTTC
>TRBJ2-3|-|TRBV27|-
CASSFIGRQFSDTQYF
TGTGCCAGCAGTTTTATAGGGCGTCAGTTTTCCGATACGCAGTATTTT
>TRBJ2-1|-|TRBV9|once
CASSVVQSNEQFF
TGTGCCAGCAGCGTAGTTCAGAGCAATGAGCAGTTCTTC
>TRBJ2-7|TRBD1|TRBV4-1|few
CASNPGQSSYEQYF
TGCGCCAGCAATCCGGGACAGAGCTCCTACGAGCAGTACTTC